This T cell receptor beta chain was identified in a study of cytomegalovirus exposure and HLA in healthy donors. Points from the study as a whole: In an earlier analysis, about 87% or about 30%: the productive usage of most TCR beta V segments.

On this clone: Its antigen is as yet unknown.

The primer mix had 60 Vbeta and 13 Jbeta primers. Here immunoSEQ multiplex PCR was the method, and the copy in TCRdb shows in-frame clones only, minus some. The sample lists 180,000 or so clones; over 70% were seen once. Germline lookup yields CDR1 KGHSH and CDR2 LQKENI. There are 14 residues in the CDR3. Between the trimmed V and J ends, which lost 3 bases and 4 bases, there was a span of 12 bases. The sequence was obtained from a woman in her sixties or seventies in good health and CMV-seropositive. Sequencing input: PBMCs. V gene TRBV18 combines with J gene TRBJ1-2, with D hard to call. Written as DNA, the CDR3 is TGTGCCAGCTCACCCCTAGAAGGTGTCTATGGCTACACCTTC. This codes for CASSPLEGVYGYTF.